The 18 T cell receptor beta chains below come from one sample, sequenced in a study of blood T cell repertoires in COVID-19. Using immunoSEQ multiplex PCR, the repertoire was profiled, and TCRdb retains in-frame clones only, with some absent. The data show roughly 500,000 clones, around 85% seen once. The sequencing sample was made of PBMCs or T cells enriched from blood (not recorded which). The receptors derive from a woman aged 60-75 years who had recovered from COVID-19.

In its sample, this clone ranks as medium-sized. V usage is TRBV27 and J usage is TRBJ1-4; 7 bases align to TRBD1. Germline values: CDR1 MNHEY, CDR2 SMNVEV (reference sequence). The CDR3 extends over 16 amino acids. V shed 6 bases, J shed 1 base, and the junction held 8 bases outside the gene matches. This chain's CDR3 is CASRSRDSLTNEKLFF. The CDR3 DNA follows: TGTGCCAGCAGGAGTCGGGACAGCTTAACTAATGAAAAACTGTTTTTT.

The chain couples TRBV9 to TRBJ1-5; 7 bases are a match to TRBD1. Germline CDR1 is SGDLS and CDR2 is YYNGEE. V dropped 4 bases and J dropped 2; count of bases not matched to a gene: 6. The CDR3 consists of 15 residues. As DNA, the CDR3 is TGTGCCAGCAGCCCTACAGGGGATGGCAATCAGCCCCAGCATTTT. It translates to CASSPTGDGNQPQHF.

CDR3: CASSLSSGGVNEQFF. CDR3 nucleotide sequence: TGCGCCAGCAGTCTCTCGAGCGGGGGGGTGAATGAGCAGTTCTTC. The chain recombines TRBV4-1 with TRBJ2-1; TRBD2 agrees at 10 bases. Trimming took 6 bases from V and 7 from J; bases not matched to a gene: 9. Per the germline V gene, CDR1 is MGHRA and CDR2 is YSYEKL. This CDR3 is 15 amino acids long.

For the CDR3, the DNA is TGTGCCAGCTCATTAACAGAATACACTGAAGCTTTCTTT. This encodes CASSLTEYTEAFF. The rearrangement links TRBV18 to TRBJ1-1, with unresolved D. The V gene lost 5 bases and the J gene lost 3 bases, with 10 bases spanning the gap. Germline V gives CDR1 KGHSH, CDR2 LQKENI. The CDR3 loop spans 13 amino acids.

The J gene is TRBJ2-2, the V gene TRBV18, with D uncertain. Trimming pared 3 bases from V and 6 bases from J, leaving 5 bases between. The germline V gene encodes CDR1 KGHSH and CDR2 LQKENI. This CDR3 contains 12 residues. The CDR3 DNA sequence: TGTGCCAGCTCACCTTCCGCCGGGGAGCTGTTTTTT. This sequence encodes CASSPSAGELFF. The variable domain in full, with the rest retrieved from reference TRBV18 and TRBJ2-2, is NAGVMQNPRHLVRRRGQEARLRCSPMKGHSHVYWYRQLPEEGLKFMVYLQKENIIDESGMPKERFSAEFPKEGPSILRIQQVVRGDSAAYFCASSPSAGELFFGEGSRLTVL.

A single count supports this clone. One junction end disagrees with the germline gene, perhaps due to a read error. V is TRBV3-1 (or the pseudogene TRBV3-2) and J is TRBJ2-7, with D unclear. This CDR3 contains 15 residues. Germline V gene data show CDR1 as LGHDT and CDR2 as YNNKEL (reference sequence). This chain's CDR3 is CAGSQAPVLSYEQYF. The CDR3 bases are TGTGCCGGCAGCCAAGCGCCGGTGCTCTCCTACGAGCAGTACTTC.

Of note for this clone: Sequence at one end of the junction differs from germline and may be a read error. The V gene is TRBV11-2, the J gene TRBJ2-5, with D possibly TRBD1 on 6 matching bases. Germline V gene lookup returns CDR1 SGHAT and CDR2 FQNNGV. CDR3 length equals 13 residues. The CDR3 protein is CVSSSRQEQTQYF. The CDR3 DNA reads TGTGTCAGCAGCTCCCGACAGGAGCAGACCCAGTACTTC.

This chain joins TRBV5-4 and TRBJ2-2; TRBD1 might be the D (5 bases). Germline CDR1 SGHNT, CDR2 YYREEE (reference sequence). This CDR3 spans 15 amino acids. V shed 2 bases and J shed 0 bases, with 8 bases lying between them. DNA for the CDR3: TGTGCCAGCAGCTTCCAGGGTACGAACACCGGGGAGCTGTTTTTT. It codes for CASSFQGTNTGELFF.

The chain is built from TRBV7-2 and TRBJ2-3; D remains ambiguous. CDR3 length: 14 amino acids. Trimming took off 2 bases at V and 1 base at J, with 7 bases between the two ends. Per the germline V gene, CDR1 is SGHTA and CDR2 is FQGNSA. The CDR3 DNA sequence: TGTGCCAGCAGCTTATTTGAGGGCACAGATACGCAGTATTTT. Amino acid sequence: CASSLFEGTDTQYF.

This sequence joins TRBV2 and TRBJ1-2; 7 bases match TRBD1. V lost 4 bases, J lost 4 bases, and 3 bases stayed unmatched. The CDR3 loop spans 13 amino acids. Looked up from germline, CDR1 is SNHLY and CDR2 is FYNNEI. CDR3 in amino acids: CASSGTGPYGYTF. CDR3 coding DNA: TGTGCCAGCAGTGGGACAGGCCCCTATGGCTACACCTTC.

The V and J genes are TRBV23-1 and TRBJ2-4, with TRBD1 matching over 7 bases. TRBV23-1 is recorded as an ORF, its role being uncertain. J was trimmed by 6 bases and V by 6 bases; bases with no gene match: 14. The CDR3 totals 16 residues. The CDR3 DNA is TGCGCCAGCAGCCCCCCTCCCTTTTACAGGGGAAACATTCAGTACTTC. This sequence encodes CASSPPPFYRGNIQYF.

As concerns this clone: Within the sample, other DNA sequences also encode this same CDR3. The chain uses TRBV6-5 and TRBJ2-5; 12 bases align to TRBD2. CDR1 is MNHEY, CDR2 SVGAGI, per germline. The V and J ends lost 4 bases and 4 bases, in that order; junction bases with no gene match: 7. The CDR3 covers 16 residues. The CDR3 loop is CASSSLTSGGRETQYF. The CDR3 DNA sequence: TGTGCCAGCAGTTCCCTGACTAGCGGGGGCAGAGAGACCCAGTACTTC.

The CDR3 is CASTRDSPNTGELFF. Written as DNA, the CDR3 is TGTGCCAGCACTCGGGACAGCCCGAACACCGGGGAGCTGTTTTTT. This chain uses TRBV25-1 with TRBJ2-2; 7 bases map to TRBD1. V was clipped by 7 bases and J by 0 bases; unmatched bases: 5. Germline CDR1 reads MGHDK; CDR2 reads SYGVNS. The CDR3 sequence is 15 residues long.

This chain joins TRBV18 and TRBJ1-1; 11 positions agree with TRBD1. Germline CDR1 and CDR2: KGHSH and LQKENI. V was clipped by 6 bases and J by 3 bases; unmatched bases: 6. The CDR3 length is 15 residues. The CDR3 protein is CASSPGQGAYTEAFF. CDR3 coding DNA: TGTGCCAGCTCGCCAGGACAGGGGGCTTACACTGAAGCTTTCTTT. Filled out from reference TRBV18 and TRBJ1-1, the complete variable domain reads NAGVMQNPRHLVRRRGQEARLRCSPMKGHSHVYWYRQLPEEGLKFMVYLQKENIIDESGMPKERFSAEFPKEGPSILRIQQVVRGDSAAYFCASSPGQGAYTEAFFGQGTRLTVV.

The chain uses TRBV5-4 and TRBJ2-5, with 10 bases that match TRBD1. The CDR3 contains 16 residues. Germline CDR1 and CDR2: SGHNT and YYREEE (reference sequence). The junction had 10 bases not matched to a gene; V was cut back by 4 bases and J by 4 bases. CDR3 in amino acids: CASSQPRQGAGETQYF. DNA of the CDR3: TGTGCCAGCAGCCAACCCCGACAGGGGGCAGGAGAGACCCAGTACTTC.

The chain combines TRBV3-1 (or the pseudogene TRBV3-2) with TRBJ1-1, with 8 bases that match TRBD1. Germline CDR1 is LGHDT and CDR2 is YNNKEL (reference sequence). There are 15 residues in the CDR3. V shed 4 bases, J shed 5 bases, and the junction held 9 bases outside the gene matches. The CDR3 sequence is CASSRPDRAGTEAFF. The CDR3 DNA sequence: TGTGCCAGCAGCCGCCCGGACAGGGCGGGGACTGAAGCTTTCTTT.

For this clone: The sample carries other DNA sequences with the same CDR3. This sequence joins TRBV5-1 and TRBJ1-1; the D gene is possibly TRBD1 (5 bases). The V end was cut by 0 bases, the J end by 4 bases, with 10 bases between. The CDR3 is 14 amino acids. Germline-derived CDR1 and CDR2 are SGHRS and YFSETQ. The CDR3 DNA reads as TGCGCCAGCAGCTTGGTTGGAGGGGTCACTGAAGCTTTCTTT. Protein: CASSLVGGVTEAFF.

A single count supports this clone. The chain is built from TRBV6-5 and TRBJ1-1, with TRBD1 as a possible D gene (5 bases). Per the germline V gene, CDR1 is MNHEY and CDR2 is SVGAGI. Trimming removed 2 bases at V and 5 bases at J, with 9 bases between. The CDR3 has 13 residues. This CDR3 reads CASSYHRKTEAFF. In DNA, the CDR3 is TGTGCCAGCAGTTACCACAGGAAAACTGAAGCTTTCTTT.